This entry is about one TCR beta chain. Its target antigen remains unknown. No base qualities exist here, and no much larger clone lies one base off it. Libraries came from the immunoSEQ multiplex PCR assay. Rearranged TCR beta chain sequences were amplified using the hsTCRB Kit according to the manufacturer's protocol. TCRB libraries were sequenced on an Illumina MiSeq. Per the source publication's procedure: The kit vendor's proprietary platform handled demultiplexing, trimming and gene mapping. Drawn from immuneACCESS, this table holds only the in-frame rearrangements with V and J called that TCRdb kept. Clones are partly lost; checked studies trace under half to an unresolved V gene and leave the rest unexplained. V and J calls and clone size are as listed in that table; D and trimming were resolved from the DNA. The sample table contains 50,000 to 70,000 clones; only one count was recorded for roughly nine tenths of them. Together, the top ten hold 1.5% to 2% of the sample.

At the junction V is shortened by 0 bases and J by 4 bases, with 9 bases in between. From a lookup of the germline V gene (reference sequence), CDR1 and CDR2 are SEHNR and FQNEAQ. The CDR3 holds 14 amino acids from the cysteine to the phenylalanine. The DNA shown is the 42-base CDR3, in frame from base 1. The record originates from a study of a mutant IDH1 vaccine in newly diagnosed glioma (dated by TCRdb to about 2021). Regarding the complete study: Vaccination was initiated 4-6 weeks after radiotherapy alone, or concurrently with temozolomide cycles in the chemotherapy-containing groups. Peripheral blood samples were drawn at six visits, namely V03 (baseline), V05, V07, V10, V12 and V13. The week-35 safety follow-up took place at visit V12, and the week-47 end of study took place at visit V13. Longitudinal TCRB deep sequencing was done for 25 to 30 treated patients, wherever samples were available for exploratory analyses. Of the roughly 33 treated patients, around 62% were male and about 40% were female, and a mean age of roughly 40 years was recorded. Prior to enrollment, patients had been given standard therapy consisting of radiotherapy alone, temozolomide alone, or radiochemotherapy with temozolomide, with the combination given to most patients.

The sample's time point label, in plain terms: week 35, safety follow-up. Each vaccine dose, consisting of 300 ug of a 20-mer mutant IDH1 peptide in Montanide, was administered subcutaneously with topical imiquimod. Across visits V03 through V10, patients got a total of eight vaccinations, given in weeks 1, 3, 5, 7, 11, 15, 19 and 23. The donors had newly diagnosed IDH1-mutant astrocytomas of WHO grade 3 or 4 that showed loss of nuclear ATRX. The samples were drawn from NOA16, a multicentre, single-arm, open-label phase I trial in Germany that tested a mutant IDH1 peptide vaccine in humans for the first time. Genomic DNA for TCRB sequencing was extracted from EDTA blood using the DNeasy Blood and Tissue Kit. Study-wide findings and limitations: Immune responses induced by the vaccine were seen in approximately 93% of patients across multiple MHC alleles. It was noted by the authors that analyses of patient blood samples could not be reproduced owing to sample limitations. Selection of PBMC samples for TCRB deep sequencing was based on availability. Pseudoprogression seemed to be unrelated to changes in the top peripheral T cell clonotypes found by TCRB sequencing.

The specimen comprised PBMCs, sampled from a glioma patient whose treatment included an IDH1 peptide vaccine. The chain is assembled from TRBV7-9 and TRBJ2-5; tentative D gene TRBD2, with 6 bases matching. The receptor was isolated from a man between 40 and 49 years old with glioma. The CDR3 protein sequence reads: CASSLALGGETQYF. The nucleotide sequence reads TGTGCCAGCAGCTTAGCTCTGGGGGGAGAGACCCAGTACTTC.